One sample yielded the 9 T cell receptor beta chains listed below, sequenced in a study of CD8+CD57+ T cells in acquired aplastic anemia. CDR3 and TCR beta VDJ profiling relied on a genomic DNA template. Each CDR3 protein is one row after TCRdb ran MiXCR on the reads. The sample consists of 150,000 to 200,000 distinct CDR3 sequences, 64% of them appearing once. The sequencing input was sorted CD4+, CD8+, or CD8+CD57+ T cells (not recorded which) from PBMCs. Receptors were obtained from a human donor with severe aplastic anemia or a healthy control (not recorded which).

This clonotype was detected once. V usage is TRBV2 and J usage is TRBJ2-7; TRBD2 matches 7 bases. Germline V gene lookup returns CDR1 SNHLY and CDR2 FYNNEI. The CDR3 has 11 amino acids. V was clipped by 8 bases and J by 4 bases; unmatched bases: 2. The CDR3 DNA reads as TGTGCCAGCGTGGGGGGGTACGAGCAGTACTTC. It translates to CASVGGYEQYF.

V and J are TRBV20-1 and TRBJ2-5, with D tentatively TRBD1 (5 bases). V was shortened by 0 bases and J by 4 bases, with 12 bases between the two germline ends. The CDR3 loop spans 14 amino acids. Germline CDR1 reads DFQATT; CDR2 reads SNEGSKA (reference sequence). The CDR3 reads CSARDELRGETQYF. DNA of the CDR3: TGCAGTGCTAGAGATGAATTAAGGGGAGAGACCCAGTACTTC.

This clonotype was counted only a few times. The genes are TRBV15 and TRBJ1-1, with D unresolved. The CDR3 contains 13 residues. Germline loops: CDR1 LNHNV, CDR2 YYDKDF (reference sequence). V lost 1 base and J lost 8, with 11 bases in between. In DNA form, the CDR3 reads TGTGCCACCAGCAGAGCGACAAGGGTGGAAGCTTTCTTT. Amino acid sequence: CATSRATRVEAFF.

This clonotype was picked up a small number of times. The chain joins TRBV7-9 to TRBJ2-7, with D perhaps matching TRBD1 (5 bases). V was pared by 7 bases and J by 3 bases, with 10 bases between. This CDR3 has 12 residues. Germline CDR1 and CDR2: SEHNR and FQNEAQ (reference sequence). This CDR3 reads CASTSDSYEQYF. The CDR3 DNA reads TGTGCCAGCACGTCTGACAGCTACGAGCAGTACTTC.

The CDR3 spells CSATGTSIHEQYF. The CDR3 region has the DNA TGCAGTGCTACAGGGACTAGCATCCACGAGCAGTACTTC. The chain combines TRBV20-1 with TRBJ2-7; 9 positions match TRBD2. Trimming removed 4 bases from V and 5 bases from J; junction bases left unmatched: 6. Looked up from germline, CDR1 is DFQATT and CDR2 is SNEGSKA (reference sequence). The CDR3 consists of 13 residues.

This clonotype has just a few counts. The rearrangement uses TRBV7-2 and TRBJ2-7; D gene unclear. Trimming removed 0 bases at V and 3 bases at J, with 9 bases between. The germline gives CDR1 SGHTA, CDR2 FQGNSA. The CDR3 runs to 14 residues. This CDR3 reads CASSLALGIYEQYF. The CDR3 DNA follows: TGTGCCAGCAGCTTAGCGCTGGGAATCTACGAGCAGTACTTC.

This clonotype turned up a few times. The chain couples TRBV6-5 to TRBJ2-3; TRBD2 is a possible D gene (5 bases). This CDR3 contains 14 residues. Trimming removed 7 bases at V and 0 bases at J, with 11 bases between. Germline loops: CDR1 MNHEY, CDR2 SVGAGI. The CDR3 protein is CASKAGLSTDTQYF. CDR3 DNA: TGTGCCAGCAAGGCGGGCCTTAGCACAGATACGCAGTATTTT.

J is TRBJ1-1 and V is TRBV20-1, with no clear D. In germline, CDR1 is DFQATT, CDR2 SNEGSKA (reference sequence). The CDR3 consists of 12 residues. V shed 7 bases and J shed 0 bases, with 9 bases lying between them. Written as DNA, the CDR3 is TGCAGTGTAGCGCAGATGAACACTGAAGCTTTCTTT. Its translation: CSVAQMNTEAFF.

Many counts were recorded for this clonotype. The conserved phenylalanine or tryptophan is not found at the CDR3 terminus, so this likely reflects a read error. It is unclear where the CDR3 begins or ends on the DNA, so no DNA is shown, and the CDR3 is as TCRdb lists it. V and J are TRBV29-1 and TRBJ2-5; the tabulated D call, TRBD1, remains unverified against the DNA. Per germline, CDR1 SQVTM and CDR2 ANQGSEA. The CDR3 is 11 residues long, counting both termini. CDR3 region: CSVWGTGELPP.